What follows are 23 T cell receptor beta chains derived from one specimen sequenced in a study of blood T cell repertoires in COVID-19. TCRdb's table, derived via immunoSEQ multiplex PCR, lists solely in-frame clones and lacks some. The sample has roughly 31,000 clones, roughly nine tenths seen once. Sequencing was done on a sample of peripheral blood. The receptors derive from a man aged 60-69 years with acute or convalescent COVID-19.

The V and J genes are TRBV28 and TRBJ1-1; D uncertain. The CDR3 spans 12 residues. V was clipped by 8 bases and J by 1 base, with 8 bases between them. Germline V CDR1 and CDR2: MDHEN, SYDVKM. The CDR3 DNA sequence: TGTGCCAGCCGGGGAGGGAACACTGAAGCTTTCTTT. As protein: CASRGGNTEAFF.

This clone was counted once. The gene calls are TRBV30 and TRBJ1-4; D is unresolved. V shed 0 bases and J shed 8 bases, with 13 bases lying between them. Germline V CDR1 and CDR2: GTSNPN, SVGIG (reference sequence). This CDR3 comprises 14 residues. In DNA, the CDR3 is TGTGCCTGGAGTGTTACCCCGACTGGAGAAAAACTGTTTTTT. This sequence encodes CAWSVTPTGEKLFF.

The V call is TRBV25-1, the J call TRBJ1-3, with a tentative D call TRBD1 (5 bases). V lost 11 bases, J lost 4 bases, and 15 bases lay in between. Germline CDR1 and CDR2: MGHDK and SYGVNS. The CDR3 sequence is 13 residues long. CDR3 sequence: CACGRGSGNTIYF. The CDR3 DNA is TGTGCCTGCGGTCGGGGGTCCGGAAACACCATATATTTT. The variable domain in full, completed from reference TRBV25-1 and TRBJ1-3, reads EADIYQTPRYLVIGTGKKITLECSQTMGHDKMYWYQQDPGMELHLIHYSYGVNSTEKGDLSSESTVSRIRTEHFPLTLESARPSHTSQYLCACGRGSGNTIYFGEGSWLTVV.

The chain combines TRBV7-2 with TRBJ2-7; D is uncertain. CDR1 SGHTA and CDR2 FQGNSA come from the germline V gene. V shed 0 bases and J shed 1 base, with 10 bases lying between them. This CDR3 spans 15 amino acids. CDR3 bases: TGTGCCAGCAGCTTAGCTTGGCAGGAATCCTACGAGCAGTACTTC. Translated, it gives CASSLAWQESYEQYF.

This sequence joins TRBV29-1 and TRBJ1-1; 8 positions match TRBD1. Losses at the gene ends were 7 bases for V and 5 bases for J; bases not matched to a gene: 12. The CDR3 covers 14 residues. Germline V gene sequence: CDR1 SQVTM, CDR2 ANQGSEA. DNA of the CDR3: TGCAGCGGATTGGGGATCACAGGGGGGACTGAAGCTTTCTTT. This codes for CSGLGITGGTEAFF.

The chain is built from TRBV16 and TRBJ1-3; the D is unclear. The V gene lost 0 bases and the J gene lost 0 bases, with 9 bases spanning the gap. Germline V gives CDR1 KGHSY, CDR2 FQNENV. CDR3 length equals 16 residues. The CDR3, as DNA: TGTGCCAGCAGCCAATCGCACACCAGCTCTGGAAACACCATATATTTT. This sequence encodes CASSQSHTSSGNTIYF.

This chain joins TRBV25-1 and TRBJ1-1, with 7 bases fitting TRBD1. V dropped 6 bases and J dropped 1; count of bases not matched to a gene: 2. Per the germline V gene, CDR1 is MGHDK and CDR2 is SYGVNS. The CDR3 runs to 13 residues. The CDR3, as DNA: TGTGCCAGCAGCCGGACAGGGAACACTGAAGCTTTCTTT. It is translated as CASSRTGNTEAFF. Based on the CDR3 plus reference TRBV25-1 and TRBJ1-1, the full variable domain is EADIYQTPRYLVIGTGKKITLECSQTMGHDKMYWYQQDPGMELHLIHYSYGVNSTEKGDLSSESTVSRIRTEHFPLTLESARPSHTSQYLCASSRTGNTEAFFGQGTRLTVV.

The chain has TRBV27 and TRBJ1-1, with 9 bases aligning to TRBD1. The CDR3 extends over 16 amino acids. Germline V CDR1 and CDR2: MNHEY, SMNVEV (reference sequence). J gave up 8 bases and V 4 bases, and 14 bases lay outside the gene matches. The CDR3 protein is CASSSPPGQGRWEAFF. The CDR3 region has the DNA TGTGCCAGCAGTTCCCCCCCGGGACAGGGTCGGTGGGAAGCTTTCTTT.

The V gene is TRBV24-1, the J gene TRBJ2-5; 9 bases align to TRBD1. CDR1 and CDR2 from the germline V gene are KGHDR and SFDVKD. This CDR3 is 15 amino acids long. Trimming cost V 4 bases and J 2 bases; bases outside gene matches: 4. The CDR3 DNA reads TGTGCCACCAGTGACGCGACAGGGGGGCAAGAGACCCAGTACTTC. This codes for CATSDATGGQETQYF.

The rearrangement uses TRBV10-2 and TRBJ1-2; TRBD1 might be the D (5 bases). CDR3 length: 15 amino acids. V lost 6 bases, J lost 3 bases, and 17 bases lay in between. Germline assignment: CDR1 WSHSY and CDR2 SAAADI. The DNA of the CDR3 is TGCGCCAGCAGGGGGTTAACAGGTGAAGACTATGGCTACACCTTC. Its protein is CASRGLTGEDYGYTF.

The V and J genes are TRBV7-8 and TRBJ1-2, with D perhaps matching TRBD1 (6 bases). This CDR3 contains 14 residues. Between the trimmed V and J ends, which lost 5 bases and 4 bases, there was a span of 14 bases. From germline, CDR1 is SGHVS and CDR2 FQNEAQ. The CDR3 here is CASSTLPGAYGYTF. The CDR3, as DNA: TGTGCCAGCAGCACTTTGCCAGGGGCCTATGGCTACACCTTC.

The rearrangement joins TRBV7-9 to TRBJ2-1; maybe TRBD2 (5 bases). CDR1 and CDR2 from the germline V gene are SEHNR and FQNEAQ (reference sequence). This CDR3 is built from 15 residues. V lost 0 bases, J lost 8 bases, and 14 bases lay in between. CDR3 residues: CASSLAGIGRDEQFF. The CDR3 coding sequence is TGTGCCAGCAGCTTAGCGGGGATAGGGCGGGATGAGCAGTTCTTC.

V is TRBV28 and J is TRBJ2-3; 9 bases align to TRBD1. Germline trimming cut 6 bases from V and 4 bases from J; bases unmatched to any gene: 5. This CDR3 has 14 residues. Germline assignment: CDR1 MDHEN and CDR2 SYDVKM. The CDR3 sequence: CASRTGGMSDTQYF. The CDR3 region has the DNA TGTGCCAGCAGGACAGGGGGGATGTCAGATACGCAGTATTTT.

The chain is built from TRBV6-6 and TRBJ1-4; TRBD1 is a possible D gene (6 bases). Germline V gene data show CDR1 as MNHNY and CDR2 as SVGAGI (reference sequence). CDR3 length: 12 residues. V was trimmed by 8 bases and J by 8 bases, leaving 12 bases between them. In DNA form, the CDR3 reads TGTGCCAGCCACACAGGGTACGAAAAACTGTTTTTT. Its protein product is CASHTGYEKLFF.

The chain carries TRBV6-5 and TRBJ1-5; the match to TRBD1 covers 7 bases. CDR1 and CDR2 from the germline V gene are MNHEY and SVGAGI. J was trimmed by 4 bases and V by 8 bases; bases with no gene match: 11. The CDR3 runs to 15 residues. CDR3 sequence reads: CASGPTGTVNQPQHF. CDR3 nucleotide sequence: TGTGCCAGCGGACCCACCGGGACAGTAAATCAGCCCCAGCATTTT.

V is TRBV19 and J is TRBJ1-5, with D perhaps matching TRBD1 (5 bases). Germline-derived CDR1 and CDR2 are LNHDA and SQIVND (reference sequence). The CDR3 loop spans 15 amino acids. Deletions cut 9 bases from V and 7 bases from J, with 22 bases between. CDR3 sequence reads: CASIDRVSLMQPQHF. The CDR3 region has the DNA TGTGCCAGCATAGACAGAGTCTCGTTGATGCAGCCCCAGCATTTT.

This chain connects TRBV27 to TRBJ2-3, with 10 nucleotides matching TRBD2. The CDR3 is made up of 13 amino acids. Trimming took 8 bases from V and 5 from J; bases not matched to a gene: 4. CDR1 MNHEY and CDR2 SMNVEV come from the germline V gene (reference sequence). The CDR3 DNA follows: TGTGCCAGCGGGCTAGCGGGGGTAGATACGCAGTATTTT. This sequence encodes CASGLAGVDTQYF.

The CDR3 reads CASSQRQGENSNQPQHF. The CDR3 bases are TGTGCCAGCAGTCAACGACAGGGCGAAAATAGCAATCAGCCCCAGCATTTT. The V call is TRBV6-6, the J call TRBJ1-5; 7 nucleotides match TRBD1. CDR3 length: 17 amino acids. CDR1 and CDR2 from the germline V gene are MNHNY and SVGAGI (reference sequence). Unmatched junction bases numbered 10, after V lost 5 bases and J lost 0 bases.

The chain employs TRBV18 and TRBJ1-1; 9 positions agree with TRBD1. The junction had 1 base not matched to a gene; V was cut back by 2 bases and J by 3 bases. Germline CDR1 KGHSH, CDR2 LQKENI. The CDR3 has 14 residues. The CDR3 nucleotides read TGTGCCAGCTCACCAAGACAGGGGGACACTGAAGCTTTCTTT. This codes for CASSPRQGDTEAFF.

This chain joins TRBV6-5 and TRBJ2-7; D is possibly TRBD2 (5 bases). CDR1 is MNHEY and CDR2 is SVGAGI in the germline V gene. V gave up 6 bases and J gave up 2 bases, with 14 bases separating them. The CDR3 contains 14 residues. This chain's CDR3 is CASSGWENPYEQYF. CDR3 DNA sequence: TGTGCCAGCAGCGGTTGGGAGAACCCCTACGAGCAGTACTTC.

The CDR3 reads CASSLYVGSYEQYF. The CDR3 region has the DNA TGTGCCAGCAGTTTATACGTCGGTAGTTACGAGCAGTACTTC. This sequence joins TRBV28 and TRBJ2-7; D is ambiguous. The ends were cut back, 1 base at V and 4 bases at J, with 11 bases in the middle. The CDR3 runs 14 residues. Germline CDR1 MDHEN, CDR2 SYDVKM.

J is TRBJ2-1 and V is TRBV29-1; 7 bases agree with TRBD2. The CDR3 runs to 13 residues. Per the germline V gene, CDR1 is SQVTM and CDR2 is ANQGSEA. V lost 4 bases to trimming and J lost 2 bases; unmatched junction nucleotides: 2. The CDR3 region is CSVGEGTYNEQFF. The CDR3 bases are TGCAGCGTTGGGGAGGGAACCTACAATGAGCAGTTCTTC.

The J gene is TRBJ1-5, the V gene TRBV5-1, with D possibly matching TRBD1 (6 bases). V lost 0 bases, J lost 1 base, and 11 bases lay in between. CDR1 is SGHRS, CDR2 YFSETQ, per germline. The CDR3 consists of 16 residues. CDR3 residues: CASSLGIQGSNQPQHF. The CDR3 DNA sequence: TGCGCCAGCAGCTTGGGGATTCAGGGGAGCAATCAGCCCCAGCATTTT.